This TCR beta chain came from a study of beta chain features in type 1 diabetes. Study-wide context: Sorted cells numbering approximately 110,000,000 were examined across all samples. General study points: All four CD4+ subsets of Type 1 diabetes patients contained TCRB CDR3s that were moderately but significantly shorter. Cells that show high TCR expression could be over-represented by cDNA sequencing.

In the case of this clone: The antigen is unknown.

Sorting with CD45RO/CCR7/CD25/CD127/CD95/CD27 yielded naive, central memory, regulatory and stem-like memory CD4+ cells. Every isolated RNA sample was fully reverse transcribed, so sequencing captured expressed TCRB transcripts. Method: immunoSEQ multiplex PCR; TCRdb's copy keeps in-frame clones and lacks some. The data show approximately 250,000 clones, approximately 11% seen once. CDR3 length equals 13 residues. The germline V gene encodes CDR1 SQVTM and CDR2 ANQGSEA. The receptor was isolated from a man aged 30 to 39 with type 1 diabetes. V usage is TRBV29-1 and J usage is TRBJ2-5, with D maybe TRBD2 (7 bases). The sample taken for sequencing was naive CD4+ T cells from blood. CDR3 in DNA: TGCGGGGGAGGGCAGGGGATCCAAGAGACCCAGTACTTC. Translating gives CGGGQGIQETQYF.